The clone carrying this TCR beta chain was counted at least ten times. Its cognate antigen is unknown. By 5'RACE with 10-nucleotide random UMIs, the cDNA was made. MiXCR, applied by TCRdb to the 5' RACE reads, yields one record per CDR3 protein. Among about 46,000 distinct CDR3 sequences listed, 4% to 5.5% were seen once. These data are taken from a study of neurological immune-mediated disorders. The unsorted libraries were made from 2 million PBMCs kept at -80 C. The germline gives CDR1 DFQATT, CDR2 SNEGSKA (reference sequence). CDR3 length: 15 residues. Trimming removed 0 bases from V and 6 bases from J; junction bases left unmatched: 7. Whole-study findings and limits: The multiple sclerosis repertoire cluster showed no association with any clinical or MRI feature. The authors stated that larger cohorts are needed. HTLV-1-associated myelopathy had the most TCR clonal expansion, whereas multiple sclerosis had the least (lower than in healthy controls).

The chain joins TRBV20-1 to TRBJ2-1; 8 nucleotides align to TRBD2. The material sequenced was PBMCs. This TCR was sampled from a woman in her sixties with multiple sclerosis. The CDR3 region has the DNA TGCAGTGCTAGAGATCTGCAGCGGGGGCGCAATGAGCAGTTCTTC. This codes for CSARDLQRGRNEQFF.